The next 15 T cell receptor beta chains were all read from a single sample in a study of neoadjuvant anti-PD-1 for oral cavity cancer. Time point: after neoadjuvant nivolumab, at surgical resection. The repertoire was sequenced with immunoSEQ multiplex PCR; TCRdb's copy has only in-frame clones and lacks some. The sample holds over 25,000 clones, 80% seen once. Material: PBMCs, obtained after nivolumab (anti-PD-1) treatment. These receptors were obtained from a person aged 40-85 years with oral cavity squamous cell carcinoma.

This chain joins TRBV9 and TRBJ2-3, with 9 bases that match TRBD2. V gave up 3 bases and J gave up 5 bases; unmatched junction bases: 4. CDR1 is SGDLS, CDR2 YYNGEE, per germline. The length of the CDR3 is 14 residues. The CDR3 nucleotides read TGTGCCAGCAGCGCGGGACTAGCAGGAGATACGCAGTATTTT. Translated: CASSAGLAGDTQYF.

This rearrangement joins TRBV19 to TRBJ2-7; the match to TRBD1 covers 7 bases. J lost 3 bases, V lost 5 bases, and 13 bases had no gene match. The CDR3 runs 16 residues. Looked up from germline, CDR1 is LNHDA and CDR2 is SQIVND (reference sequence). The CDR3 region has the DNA TGTGCCAGTAGTCGCACCGGGACAGTGGGCCTCTACGAGCAGTACTTC. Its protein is CASSRTGTVGLYEQYF. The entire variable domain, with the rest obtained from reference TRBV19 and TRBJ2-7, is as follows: DGGITQSPKYLFRKEGQNVTLSCEQNLNHDAMYWYRQDPGQGLRLIYYSQIVNDFQKGDIAEGYSVSREKKESFPLTVTSAQKNPTAFYLCASSRTGTVGLYEQYFGPGTRLTVT.

The CDR3 DNA is TGTGCCATCACCCCGGGGGGTCCTAGGGATGAGCAGTTCTTC. As protein: CAITPGGPRDEQFF. This chain joins TRBV10-3 and TRBJ2-1; 7 bases map to TRBD2. Germline CDR1 ENHRY, CDR2 SYGVKD. V was clipped by 7 bases and J by 8 bases; unmatched bases: 11. The CDR3 extends over 14 amino acids.

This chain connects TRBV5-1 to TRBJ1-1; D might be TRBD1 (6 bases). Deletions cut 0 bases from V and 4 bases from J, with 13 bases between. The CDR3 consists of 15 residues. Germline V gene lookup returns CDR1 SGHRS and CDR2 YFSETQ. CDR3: CASSLGNREGTEAFF. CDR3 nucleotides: TGCGCCAGCAGCTTGGGTAACAGGGAGGGCACTGAAGCTTTCTTT. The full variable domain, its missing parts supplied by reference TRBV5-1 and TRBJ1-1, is KAGVTQTPRYLIKTRGQQVTLSCSPISGHRSVSWYQQTPGQGLQFLFEYFSETQRNKGNFPGRFSGRQFSNSRSEMNVSTLELGDSALYLCASSLGNREGTEAFFGQGTRLTVV.

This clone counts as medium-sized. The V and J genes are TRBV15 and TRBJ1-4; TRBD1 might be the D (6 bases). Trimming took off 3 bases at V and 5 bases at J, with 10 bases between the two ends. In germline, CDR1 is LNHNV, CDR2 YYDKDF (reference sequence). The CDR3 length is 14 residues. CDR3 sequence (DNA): TGTGCCACCAGCAGGGGACAAGAGAATGAAAAACTGTTTTTT. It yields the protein CATSRGQENEKLFF.

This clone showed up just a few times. This chain's CDR3 is CASRGNPTDTQYF. The CDR3, as DNA: TGCGCCAGCAGGGGGAATCCTACAGATACGCAGTATTTT. The chain has TRBV5-1 and TRBJ2-3; D gene unclear. The V gene's germline CDR1 is SGHRS and CDR2 YFSETQ. V was clipped by 5 bases and J by 3 bases, with 10 bases between them. The CDR3 runs 13 residues. Together with reference TRBV5-1 and TRBJ2-3, the CDR3 gives the full variable domain: KAGVTQTPRYLIKTRGQQVTLSCSPISGHRSVSWYQQTPGQGLQFLFEYFSETQRNKGNFPGRFSGRQFSNSRSEMNVSTLELGDSALYLCASRGNPTDTQYFGPGTRLTVL.

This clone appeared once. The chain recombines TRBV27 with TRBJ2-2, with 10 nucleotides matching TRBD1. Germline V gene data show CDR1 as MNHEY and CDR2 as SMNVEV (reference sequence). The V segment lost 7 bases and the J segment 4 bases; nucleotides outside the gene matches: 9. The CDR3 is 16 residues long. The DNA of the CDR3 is TGTGCCAGCAATTTCGTGGGACAGGGGTCCACCGGGGAGCTGTTTTTT. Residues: CASNFVGQGSTGELFF.

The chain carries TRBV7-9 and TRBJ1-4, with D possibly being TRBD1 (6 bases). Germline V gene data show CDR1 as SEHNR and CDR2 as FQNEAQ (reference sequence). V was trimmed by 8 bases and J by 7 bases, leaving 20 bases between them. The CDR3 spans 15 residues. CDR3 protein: CASGRVTGAGEKLFF. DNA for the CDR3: TGTGCCAGCGGTCGGGTAACGGGGGCCGGTGAAAAACTGTTTTTT. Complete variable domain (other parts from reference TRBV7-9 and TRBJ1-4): DTGVSQNPRHKITKRGQNVTFRCDPISEHNRLYWYRQTLGQGPEFLTYFQNEAQLEKSRLLSDRFSAERPKGSFSTLEIQRTEQGDSAMYLCASGRVTGAGEKLFFGSGTQLSVL.

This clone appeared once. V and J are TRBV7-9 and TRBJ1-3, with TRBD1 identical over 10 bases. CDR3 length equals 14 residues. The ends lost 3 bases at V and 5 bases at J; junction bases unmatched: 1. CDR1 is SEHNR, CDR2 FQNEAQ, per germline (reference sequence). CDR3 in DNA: TGTGCCAGCAGCTTGACAGGGGGCAGAAACACCATATATTTT. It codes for CASSLTGGRNTIYF.

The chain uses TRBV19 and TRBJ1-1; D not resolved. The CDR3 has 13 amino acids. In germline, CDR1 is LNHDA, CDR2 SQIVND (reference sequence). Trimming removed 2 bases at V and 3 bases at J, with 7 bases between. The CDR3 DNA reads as TGTGCCAGTAGTATAAGTAAGGACACTGAAGCTTTCTTT. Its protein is CASSISKDTEAFF.

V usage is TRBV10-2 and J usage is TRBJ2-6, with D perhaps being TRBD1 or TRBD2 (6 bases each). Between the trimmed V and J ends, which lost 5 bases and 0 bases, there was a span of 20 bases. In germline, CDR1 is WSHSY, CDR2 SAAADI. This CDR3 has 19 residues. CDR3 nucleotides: TGCGCCAGCAGTCGGTTGGGAGGAGGGGGTAGCTCTGGGGCCAACGTCCTGACTTTC. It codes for CASSRLGGGGSSGANVLTF.

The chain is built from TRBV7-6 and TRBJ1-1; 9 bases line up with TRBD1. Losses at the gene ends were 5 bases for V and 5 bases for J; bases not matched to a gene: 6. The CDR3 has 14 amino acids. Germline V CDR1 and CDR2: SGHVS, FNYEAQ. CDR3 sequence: CASSGQGRRTEAFF. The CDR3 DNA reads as TGTGCCAGCAGCGGACAGGGGAGGCGTACTGAAGCTTTCTTT.

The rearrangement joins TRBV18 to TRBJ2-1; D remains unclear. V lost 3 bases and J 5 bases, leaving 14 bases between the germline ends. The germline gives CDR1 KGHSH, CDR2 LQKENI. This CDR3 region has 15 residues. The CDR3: CASSPSSGRHNEQFF. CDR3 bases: TGTGCCAGCTCACCTAGTTCTGGCAGGCACAATGAGCAGTTCTTC.

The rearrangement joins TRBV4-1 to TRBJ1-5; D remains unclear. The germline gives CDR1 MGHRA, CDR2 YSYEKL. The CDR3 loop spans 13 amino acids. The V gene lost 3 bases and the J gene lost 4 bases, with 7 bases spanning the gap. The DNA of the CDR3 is TGCGCCAGCAGCCAGCAGCCGAATCAGCCCCAGCATTTT. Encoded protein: CASSQQPNQPQHF.

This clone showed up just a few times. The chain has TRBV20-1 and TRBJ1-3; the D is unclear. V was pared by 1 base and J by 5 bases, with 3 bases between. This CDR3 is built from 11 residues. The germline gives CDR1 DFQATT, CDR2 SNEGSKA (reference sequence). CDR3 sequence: CSARVRNTIYF. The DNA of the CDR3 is TGCAGTGCTAGAGTCCGAAACACCATATATTTT.